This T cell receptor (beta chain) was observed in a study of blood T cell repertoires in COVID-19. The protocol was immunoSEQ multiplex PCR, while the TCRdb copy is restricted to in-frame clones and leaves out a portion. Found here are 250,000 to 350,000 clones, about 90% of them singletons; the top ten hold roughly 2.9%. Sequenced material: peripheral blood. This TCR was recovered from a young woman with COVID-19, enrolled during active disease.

The CDR3 sequence is CASSLHGTSGRYYEQYF. DNA for the CDR3: TGTGCCAGCAGTTTACATGGGACTAGCGGGAGATACTACGAGCAGTACTTC. This chain joins TRBV28 and TRBJ2-7, with 14 bases that match TRBD2. Unmatched junction bases numbered 6, after V lost 2 bases and J lost 3 bases. Germline CDR1 is MDHEN and CDR2 is SYDVKM. The length of the CDR3 is 17 residues.